This T cell receptor (beta chain) appears in the sequencing data of a study of T-cell memory formation after mild COVID-19. Study conclusions and caveats: CD4/CD8 balance held among clones contracting day 15 to 85, and later expanders leaned CD4+. Contracting clones localized mainly to CM and EM when CD4+ and mainly to EMRA when CD8+.

TCRdb itself ran the 5' RACE reads through MiXCR, one entry per CDR3 protein. The sample comprises about 310,000 distinct CDR3 sequences, 15% to 20% of which are singletons, and roughly 20% rests with the top ten. This CDR3 is built from 13 residues. V was shortened by 6 bases and J by 3 bases, with 9 bases between the two germline ends. This clonotype was counted between two and nine times. The antigen remains undetermined. The sequencing input was PBMCs or a T cell subset sorted from them (not recorded which). This chain links TRBV12-3 or TRBV12-4 with TRBJ1-3; D is unclear. This TCR came from a man between 18 and 29 years old who had mild COVID-19 (a few samples of this study predate the infection). Cell type and time point are not known. The CDR3 protein is CASSSAFGNTIYF. Written as DNA, the CDR3 is TGTGCCAGCAGCTCTGCGTTTGGAAACACCATATATTTT.